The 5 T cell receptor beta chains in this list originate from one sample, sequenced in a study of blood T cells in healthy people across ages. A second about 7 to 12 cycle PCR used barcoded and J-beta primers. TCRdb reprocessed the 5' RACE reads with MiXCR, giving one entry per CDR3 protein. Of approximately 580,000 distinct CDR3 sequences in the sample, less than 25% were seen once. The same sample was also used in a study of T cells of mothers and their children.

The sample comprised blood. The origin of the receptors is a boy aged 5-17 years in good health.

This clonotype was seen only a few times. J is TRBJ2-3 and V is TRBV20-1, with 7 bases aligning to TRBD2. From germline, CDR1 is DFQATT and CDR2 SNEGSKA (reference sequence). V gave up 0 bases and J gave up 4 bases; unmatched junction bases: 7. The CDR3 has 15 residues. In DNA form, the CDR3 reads TGCAGTGCTAGAGATAGGACTAGTAGGGCAGATACGCAGTATTTT. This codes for CSARDRTSRADTQYF.

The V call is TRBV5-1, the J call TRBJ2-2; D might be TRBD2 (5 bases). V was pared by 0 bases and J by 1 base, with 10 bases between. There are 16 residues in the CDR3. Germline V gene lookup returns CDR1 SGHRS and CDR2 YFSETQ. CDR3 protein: CASSLEVGENTGELFF. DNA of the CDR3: TGCGCCAGCAGCTTGGAGGTCGGGGAGAACACCGGGGAGCTGTTTTTT.

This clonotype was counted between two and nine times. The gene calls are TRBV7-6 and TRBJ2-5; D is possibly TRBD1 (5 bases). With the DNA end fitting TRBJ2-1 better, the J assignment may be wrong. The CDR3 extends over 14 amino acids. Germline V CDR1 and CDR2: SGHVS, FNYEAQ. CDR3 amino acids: CASSLSDRDNEQFF. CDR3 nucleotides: TGTGCCAGCAGCTTGAGCGACAGAGACAATGAGCAGTTCTTC.

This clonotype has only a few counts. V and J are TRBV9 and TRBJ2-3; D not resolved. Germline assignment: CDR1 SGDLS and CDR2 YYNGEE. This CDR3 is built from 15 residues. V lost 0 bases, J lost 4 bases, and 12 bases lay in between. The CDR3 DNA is TGTGCCAGCAGCGTAGATGGCGAGAGAGCAGATACGCAGTATTTT. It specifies CASSVDGERADTQYF. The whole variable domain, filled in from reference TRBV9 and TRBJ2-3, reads DSGVTQTPKHLITATGQRVTLRCSPRSGDLSVYWYQQSLDQGLQFLIQYYNGEERAKGNILERFSAQQFPDLHSELNLSSLELGDSALYFCASSVDGERADTQYFGPGTRLTVL.

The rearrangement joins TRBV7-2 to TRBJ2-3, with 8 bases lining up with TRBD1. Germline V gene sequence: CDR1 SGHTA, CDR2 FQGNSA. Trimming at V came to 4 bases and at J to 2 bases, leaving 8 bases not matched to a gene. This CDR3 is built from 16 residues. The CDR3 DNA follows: TGTGCCAGCAGCTCTCAGGGGGCTGGGGTCACAGATACGCAGTATTTT. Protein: CASSSQGAGVTDTQYF.